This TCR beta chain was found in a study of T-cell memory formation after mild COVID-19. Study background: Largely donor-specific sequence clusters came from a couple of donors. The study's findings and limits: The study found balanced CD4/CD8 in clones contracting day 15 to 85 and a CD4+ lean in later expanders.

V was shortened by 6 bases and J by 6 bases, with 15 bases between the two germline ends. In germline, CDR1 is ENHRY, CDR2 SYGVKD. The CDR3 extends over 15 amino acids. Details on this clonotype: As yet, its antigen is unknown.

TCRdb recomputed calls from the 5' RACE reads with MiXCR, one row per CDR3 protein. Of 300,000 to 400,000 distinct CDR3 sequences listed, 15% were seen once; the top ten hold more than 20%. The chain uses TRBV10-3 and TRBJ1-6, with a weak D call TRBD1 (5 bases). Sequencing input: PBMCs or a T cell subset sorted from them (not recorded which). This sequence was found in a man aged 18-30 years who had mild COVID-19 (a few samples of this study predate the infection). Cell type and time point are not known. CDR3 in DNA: TGTGCCATCAGGGGGGGTCAAGCAACTAATTCACCCCTCCACTTT. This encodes CAIRGGQATNSPLHF.